The 20 T cell receptor beta chains presented below share a single source sample, sequenced in a study of cytomegalovirus exposure and HLA in healthy donors. The PCR contained 60 Vbeta and 13 Jbeta primers. Sequencing used immunoSEQ multiplex PCR; TCRdb keeps in-frame clones, though not all of them. The sample shows approximately 130,000 clones, roughly 79% of them seen only once. Specimen: PBMCs. Receptors originate from a male donor in good health and CMV-seronegative.

The J gene is TRBJ2-5, the V gene TRBV6-6; 11 nucleotides match TRBD1. This CDR3 is built from 15 residues. Trimming at V came to 4 bases and at J to 6 bases, leaving 7 bases not matched to a gene. CDR1 is MNHNY and CDR2 is SVGAGI in the germline V gene (reference sequence). The CDR3 DNA is TGTGCCAGCAGTTCAGGACAGGGGGCGTCGAAGACCCAGTACTTC. Its translation is CASSSGQGASKTQYF.

The J gene is TRBJ2-7, the V gene TRBV9; 9 bases are a match to TRBD1. Trimming at V came to 0 bases and at J to 2 bases, leaving 6 bases not matched to a gene. The CDR3 runs to 16 residues. Germline CDR1 is SGDLS and CDR2 is YYNGEE. The chain's CDR3 is CASSVGPDRGTYEQYF. CDR3 sequence (DNA): TGTGCCAGCAGCGTAGGCCCCGACAGGGGGACCTACGAGCAGTACTTC.

The chain couples TRBV2 to TRBJ2-7, with 10 bases fitting TRBD2. CDR3 length equals 15 residues. CDR1 and CDR2 from the germline V gene are SNHLY and FYNNEI. J lost 2 bases, V lost 3 bases, and 4 bases had no gene match. This chain's CDR3 is CASSDSGGRTYEQYF. The CDR3 nucleotides are TGTGCCAGCAGTGATAGCGGGGGGCGGACCTACGAGCAGTACTTC.

The chain recombines TRBV5-4 with TRBJ2-7; 7 bases align to TRBD2. The length of the CDR3 is 15 residues. J was trimmed by 3 bases and V by 4 bases; bases with no gene match: 10. The germline V gene has CDR1 SGHNT and CDR2 YYREEE (reference sequence). The CDR3 reads CASSRDGGIVYEQYF. CDR3 nucleotides: TGTGCCAGCAGCCGCGACGGGGGGATAGTCTACGAGCAGTACTTC.

The gene calls are TRBV30 and TRBJ1-2, with TRBD1 as a possible D gene (5 bases). The CDR3 contains 14 residues. CDR1 and CDR2 (germline): GTSNPN, SVGIG (reference sequence). V lost 0 bases to trimming and J lost 0 bases, with 8 bases between them. The CDR3 nucleotides read TGTGCCTGGAGTGTAGGGGCAGCTAACTATGGCTACACCTTC. Translated: CAWSVGAANYGYTF.

The chain combines TRBV10-1 with TRBJ2-2; 8 bases are shared with TRBD1. After removal of 8 bases from V and 6 bases from J, the junction contained 5 bases not matched to a gene. The length of the CDR3 is 13 residues. CDR1 is WNHNN, CDR2 SYGVQD, per germline (reference sequence). The CDR3 protein is CASRPTGAGELFF. The CDR3 region has the DNA TGCGCCAGCCGACCGACAGGGGCCGGGGAGCTGTTTTTT.

This clone has only a few counts. The chain employs TRBV6-6 and TRBJ1-1; D remains ambiguous. CDR3 length: 14 residues. The germline V and J ends were trimmed by 6 bases and 7 bases, with 18 bases remaining between them. Germline loops: CDR1 MNHNY, CDR2 SVGAGI (reference sequence). The CDR3 region is CASSPNGGSGEAFF. CDR3 DNA: TGTGCCAGCAGCCCGAACGGAGGGTCGGGTGAAGCTTTCTTT.

The chain uses TRBV7-2 and TRBJ1-1; D remains unclear. This CDR3 comprises 15 residues. Trimming stripped 5 bases from V and 1 base from J, with 14 bases between. Germline CDR1 and CDR2: SGHTA and FQGNSA. The CDR3 is CASSKRHGQNTEAFF. The DNA of the CDR3 is TGTGCCAGCAGCAAACGACACGGTCAGAACACTGAAGCTTTCTTT.

The V gene is TRBV7-2, the J gene TRBJ2-3, with 12 bases that match TRBD1. V dropped 5 bases and J dropped 8; count of bases not matched to a gene: 14. This CDR3 comprises 17 residues. Germline V gene lookup returns CDR1 SGHTA and CDR2 FQGNSA. The CDR3 DNA reads TGTGCCAGCAGCCTAGTGGGGACAGGGGGCCGTGCAGGTACGCAGTATTTT. This translates into CASSLVGTGGRAGTQYF. Supplemented by reference TRBV7-2 and TRBJ2-3, the full variable domain reads GAGVSQSPSNKVTEKGKDVELRCDPISGHTALYWYRQSLGQGLEFLIYFQGNSAPDKSGLPSDRFSAERTGGSVSTLTIQRTQQEDSAVYLCASSLVGTGGRAGTQYFGPGTRLTVL.

V is TRBV7-9 and J is TRBJ1-3; D is unresolved. CDR1 and CDR2 (germline): SEHNR, FQNEAQ (reference sequence). V was pared by 6 bases and J by 0 bases, with 21 bases between. CDR3 size: 18 residues. This chain's CDR3 is CASRSLQSGLISGNTIYF. The CDR3 DNA follows: TGTGCCAGCAGGAGCTTACAATCAGGCCTAATCTCTGGAAACACCATATATTTT.

This chain uses TRBV23-1 with TRBJ2-7; maybe TRBD2 (6 bases). TRBV23-1 is an ORF; its function is uncertain. V gave up 3 bases and J gave up 7 bases, with 13 bases separating them. The CDR3 has 13 residues. CDR3 in DNA: TGCGCCAGCAGTCAGCGGGGCAAATCGGAGCAGTACTTC. It translates to CASSQRGKSEQYF.

The chain carries TRBV2 and TRBJ1-1; D ambiguous. The germline CDR1 and CDR2 sequences are SNHLY and FYNNEI. CDR3 size: 14 residues. The ends were cut back, 3 bases at V and 0 bases at J, with 8 bases in the middle. The CDR3 reads CASSERRMNTEAFF. CDR3 bases: TGTGCCAGCAGTGAGAGAAGAATGAACACTGAAGCTTTCTTT. Full variable domain (rest looked up from reference TRBV2 and TRBJ1-1): EPEVTQTPSHQVTQMGQEVILRCVPISNHLYFYWYRQILGQKVEFLVSFYNNEISEKSEIFDDQFSVERPDGSNFTLKIRSTKLEDSAMYFCASSERRMNTEAFFGQGTRLTVV.

The gene calls are TRBV7-6 and TRBJ1-3; tentative D call: TRBD1 (5 bases). Germline V gene lookup returns CDR1 SGHVS and CDR2 FNYEAQ. CDR3 size: 15 residues. The germline V and J ends were trimmed by 5 bases and 4 bases, with 15 bases remaining between them. This CDR3 reads CASSRGGAAGNTIYF. CDR3 nucleotide sequence: TGTGCCAGCAGCCGCGGAGGGGCGGCAGGAAACACCATATATTTT.

This clone was counted a few times. Different DNA sequences within this sample yield the same CDR3. The chain uses TRBV5-1 and TRBJ2-5; TRBD1 might be the D (6 bases). Germline V lookup: CDR1 SGHRS, CDR2 YFSETQ. The CDR3 loop spans 13 amino acids. Trimming took 6 bases from V and 5 from J, leaving 14 bases between them. The CDR3 sequence is CASNGGGGETQYF. CDR3 in DNA: TGCGCCAGCAATGGGGGCGGCGGGGAGACCCAGTACTTC.

The CDR3 loop is CASSLAYPGSNSPLHF. CDR3 nucleotide sequence: TGTGCCAGCAGCTTAGCCTACCCCGGGTCCAATTCACCCCTCCACTTT. The chain recombines TRBV7-2 with TRBJ1-6; D gene ambiguous. V gave up 0 bases and J gave up 7 bases, with 13 bases separating them. The germline CDR1 and CDR2 sequences are SGHTA and FQGNSA. This CDR3 spans 16 amino acids.

This sequence joins TRBV27 and TRBJ2-5; TRBD1 agrees at 8 bases. The CDR3 runs 16 residues. CDR1 is MNHEY and CDR2 is SMNVEV in the germline V gene (reference sequence). Losses at the gene ends were 3 bases for V and 5 bases for J; bases not matched to a gene: 11. The CDR3 sequence: CASSLLHGQGWETQYF. DNA of the CDR3: TGTGCCAGCAGTTTGCTCCACGGACAGGGTTGGGAGACCCAGTACTTC.

J is TRBJ1-4 and V is TRBV4-3; the match to TRBD1 covers 7 bases. V was pared by 6 bases and J by 4 bases, with 11 bases of the junction left unmatched. The CDR3 sequence is 16 residues long. Per germline, CDR1 LGHNA and CDR2 YSLEER. Here the CDR3 reads CASRPSTGQNNEKLFF. CDR3 sequence (DNA): TGCGCCAGCAGACCCTCGACGGGACAGAATAATGAAAAACTGTTTTTT.

This chain joins TRBV2 and TRBJ1-5, with D hard to call. This CDR3 is built from 14 residues. Germline V gene lookup returns CDR1 SNHLY and CDR2 FYNNEI. The V gene lost 7 bases and the J gene lost 0 bases, with 10 bases spanning the gap. CDR3 sequence: CASTGEDSNQPQHF. The CDR3, as DNA: TGTGCCAGCACGGGAGAAGATAGCAATCAGCCCCAGCATTTT.

This chain connects TRBV6-5 to TRBJ1-4; D is unclear. The CDR3 covers 13 residues. Trimming left V 10 bases short and J 2 bases short, with 11 bases between. From germline, CDR1 is MNHEY and CDR2 SVGAGI. CDR3 sequence reads: CATWSSTNEKLFF. The CDR3 nucleotides read TGTGCCACCTGGTCGAGCACTAATGAAAAACTGTTTTTT.

The chain joins TRBV5-4 to TRBJ2-1; 7 positions match TRBD1. With V trimmed by 5 bases and J by 8 bases, 4 bases remained unmatched. The CDR3 extends over 12 amino acids. Germline CDR1 reads SGHNT; CDR2 reads YYREEE (reference sequence). The CDR3 reads CASRGTGDEQFF. The CDR3 DNA sequence: TGTGCCAGCAGAGGAACAGGGGATGAGCAGTTCTTC.